One TCR beta chain is described in this entry. The data originate from a study of T cell changes during pregnancy in multiple sclerosis. V lost 1 base to trimming and J lost 5 bases; unmatched junction nucleotides: 8. The CDR3 is 17 amino acids. The germline V gene encodes CDR1 LNHDA and CDR2 SQIVND (reference sequence). This table comes from immunoSEQ multiplex PCR, and its TCRdb copy is limited to in-frame clones, with some not included. The table lists 40,000 to 50,000 clones, about 88% of them singletons. The chain uses TRBV19 and TRBJ2-2; 9 nucleotides align to TRBD2. This clonotype was obtained from a female donor with multiple sclerosis, enrolled in a pregnancy study. This specimen consisted of CD4+ T cells from peripheral blood mononuclear cells, obtained in the first trimester of pregnancy. CDR3 coding DNA: TGTGCCAGTAGTATAGGGGGCGGGAGGGCCGTAACCGGGGAGCTGTTTTTT. Translated: CASSIGGGRAVTGELFF. The whole variable domain, filled in from reference TRBV19 and TRBJ2-2, reads DGGITQSPKYLFRKEGQNVTLSCEQNLNHDAMYWYRQDPGQGLRLIYYSQIVNDFQKGDIAEGYSVSREKKESFPLTVTSAQKNPTAFYLCASSIGGGRAVTGELFFGEGSRLTVL.